A selection of T cell receptor beta chains follows, all from one sample in a study of patients and donors after allogeneic stem cell transplantation. TCRdb independently ran MiXCR on the RT-PCR reads; one entry per CDR3 protein. The table includes roughly 960,000 distinct CDR3 sequences, about a sixth detected once. The sample comprised blood, either unsorted or a sorted T cell fraction (not recorded which). The receptors shown here come from a human donor who was either an allogeneic HSCT recipient or a stem cell or donor lymphocyte infusion donor (not recorded which). It is not recorded whose cells these are; they may come from a transplant donor. Both conserved end residues are part of each CDR3. D genes are given only for firm matches. Not every row has a clone size; where given, it reads once, few, many or a size class.

d_call: -
cdr3_length: 16
v_call: TRBV6-2/TRBV6-3
j_call: TRBJ1-6
clone_size: few
cdr3_nt: TGTGCCAGCAGTTCTCCGGTCAACTCCTATAATTCACCCCTCCACTTT
cdr3_aa: CASSSPVNSYNSPLHF

d_call: TRBD2
cdr3_length: 15
v_call: TRBV7-9
j_call: TRBJ2-5
clone_size: few
cdr3_nt: TGTGCCAGCAGCTCAGCGGGACTAGCGGGGAAGACCCAGTACTTC
cdr3_aa: CASSSAGLAGKTQYF

d_call: TRBD2
cdr3_length: 17
v_call: TRBV11-2
j_call: TRBJ2-1
clone_size: few
cdr3_nt: TGTGCCAGCAGCTTAGGCCCGGGGGTTAGCGGGTTCAATGAGCAGTTCTTC
cdr3_aa: CASSLGPGVSGFNEQFF

d_call: TRBD1
cdr3_length: 16
v_call: TRBV7-9
j_call: TRBJ1-5
clone_size: -
cdr3_nt: TGTGCCAGCGGGGGTTTTAGGGGGCCGGGCAATCAGCCCCAGCATTTT
cdr3_aa: CASGGFRGPGNQPQHF

d_call: -
cdr3_length: 15
v_call: TRBV19
j_call: TRBJ2-7
clone_size: -
cdr3_nt: TGTGCCAGTAGTCCGAGAGAGGGCAATTTCTACGAGCAGTACTTC
cdr3_aa: CASSPREGNFYEQYF

d_call: -
cdr3_length: 16
v_call: TRBV25-1
j_call: TRBJ2-5
clone_size: -
cdr3_nt: TGTGCCAGCAGTGAAGCCTCGCTAGCTGGTGCAGAGACCCAGTACTTC
cdr3_aa: CASSEASLAGAETQYF

d_call: -
cdr3_length: 15
v_call: TRBV20-1
j_call: TRBJ1-1
clone_size: -
cdr3_nt: TGCAGTGCTAGACGTAATGTAGCGAGTTTCACTGAAGCTTTCTTT
cdr3_aa: CSARRNVASFTEAFF

d_call: -
cdr3_length: 13
v_call: TRBV20-1
j_call: TRBJ1-1
clone_size: -
cdr3_nt: TGCAGTGCTCTTCCCTCAATGAACACTGAAGCTTTCTTT
cdr3_aa: CSALPSMNTEAFF

d_call: TRBD2
cdr3_length: 14
v_call: TRBV12-3/TRBV12-4
j_call: TRBJ2-7
clone_size: many
cdr3_nt: TGTGCCAGCAGTCGATCCGGGACTAACTACGAGCAGTACTTC
cdr3_aa: CASSRSGTNYEQYF

d_call: TRBD2
cdr3_length: 15
v_call: TRBV12-3/TRBV12-4
j_call: TRBJ2-1
clone_size: -
cdr3_nt: TGTGCCAGCACCAGGGGACTAGCGGGAGTCGGTGAGCAGTTCTTC
cdr3_aa: CASTRGLAGVGEQFF